The present TCR beta chain was sequenced within a study of OX40 agonist ivuxolimab in advanced cancers. For the study at large: Partial responses occurred in three patients (one hepatocellular carcinoma, two cutaneous melanoma).

Trimming took off 0 bases at V and 2 bases at J, with 8 bases between the two ends. The CDR3 spans 14 residues. Germline V gene data show CDR1 as MNHEY and CDR2 as SVGAGI. The count of this clone is one. TCRdb keeps only in-frame clones here, not all; method: immunoSEQ multiplex PCR. The profile shows around 73,000 clones, 70% to 90% of them singletons. The material sequenced was CD4+ or CD8+ T cells sorted from blood, taken in a trial of the OX40 agonist ivuxolimab. This receptor was taken from an adult with an advanced solid tumor such as melanoma, head and neck, liver or kidney cancer. The chain uses TRBV6-5 and TRBJ2-7, with no clear D. Written as DNA, the CDR3 is TGTGCCAGCAGTTACTCTGGGAACACCTACGAGCAGTACTTC. Encoded protein: CASSYSGNTYEQYF.